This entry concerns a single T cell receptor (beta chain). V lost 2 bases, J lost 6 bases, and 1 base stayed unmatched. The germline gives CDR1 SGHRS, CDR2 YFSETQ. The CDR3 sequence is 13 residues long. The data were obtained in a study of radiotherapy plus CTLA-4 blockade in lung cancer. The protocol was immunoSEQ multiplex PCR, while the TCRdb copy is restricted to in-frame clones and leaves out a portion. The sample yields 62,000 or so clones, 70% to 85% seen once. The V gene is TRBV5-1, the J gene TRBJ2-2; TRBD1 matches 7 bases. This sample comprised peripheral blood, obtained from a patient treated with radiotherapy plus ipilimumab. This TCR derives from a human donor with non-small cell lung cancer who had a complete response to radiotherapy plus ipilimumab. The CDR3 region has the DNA TGCGCCAGCAGCTTAGACAGGGCCGGGGAGCTGTTTTTT. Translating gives CASSLDRAGELFF.